This TCR beta chain was retrieved from a study of blood T cell repertoires in COVID-19. On the study more broadly: Donors in the United States, Italy and Spain gave samples during acute or convalescent COVID-19. Sources were T cells, B-cell-depleted T cells, or PBMCs; the material itself was cDNA or gDNA.

V was clipped by 4 bases and J by 6 bases; unmatched bases: 5. This CDR3 has 13 residues. Looked up from germline, CDR1 is SGHTA and CDR2 is FQGNSA. Authors' processing steps: Using reference gene primer amplification, nucleated cell counts were estimated. Using immunoSEQ multiplex PCR, the repertoire was profiled, and TCRdb retains in-frame clones only, with some absent. D and trimming were read from the DNA, whereas the V and J calls and clone size are those reported in that table. The sample holds under 250,000 clones, 85% seen once. Those who participated ranged in age from roughly 18 to 89 years and resided in 20 to 30 US areas.

The sequencing input was PBMCs or T cells enriched from blood (not recorded which). The rearrangement links TRBV7-2 to TRBJ1-2; TRBD1 aligns across 7 bases. The receptor comes from a woman aged 50 to 60 with acute COVID-19. The CDR3, as DNA: TGTGCCAGCAGCTCTCAGGGGGTAAATGGCTACACCTTC. It is translated as CASSSQGVNGYTF.